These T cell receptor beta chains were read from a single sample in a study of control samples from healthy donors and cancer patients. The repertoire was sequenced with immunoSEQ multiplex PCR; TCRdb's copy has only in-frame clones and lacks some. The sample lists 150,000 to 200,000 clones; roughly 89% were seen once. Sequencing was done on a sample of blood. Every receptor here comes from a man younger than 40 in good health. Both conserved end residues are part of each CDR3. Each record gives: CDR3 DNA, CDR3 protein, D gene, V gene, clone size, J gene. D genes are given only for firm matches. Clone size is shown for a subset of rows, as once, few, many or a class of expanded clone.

CDR3 DNA: TGTGCCAGCAGCGTCGACAGGGCTAGTGGCTACACCTTC; CDR3 protein: CASSVDRASGYTF; D gene: TRBD1; V gene: TRBV9; clone size: -; J gene: TRBJ1-2
CDR3 DNA: TGTGCCAGCAGCTTAGCGCTGTCTAGCGGAGATACGCAGTATTTT; CDR3 protein: CASSLALSSGDTQYF; D gene: TRBD2; V gene: TRBV7-7; clone size: -; J gene: TRBJ2-3
CDR3 DNA: TGTGCCAGCAGTTATTGGGGGAGGGAGGATGAGCAGTTCTTC; CDR3 protein: CASSYWGREDEQFF; D gene: TRBD2; V gene: TRBV6-2/TRBV6-3; clone size: -; J gene: TRBJ2-1
CDR3 DNA: TGTGCCAGCAGCTCGGGACAGGGGGCAAACCAGCCCCAGCATTTT; CDR3 protein: CASSSGQGANQPQHF; D gene: TRBD1; V gene: TRBV5-4; clone size: -; J gene: TRBJ1-5
CDR3 DNA: TGTGCCAGCAGTCAGGAGGGCAAGAAAGGCTACACCTTC; CDR3 protein: CASSQEGKKGYTF; D gene: -; V gene: TRBV27; clone size: -; J gene: TRBJ1-2
CDR3 DNA: TGCGCCAGCAGCTTGGGGGGCCGGCAGGCGGGGGATACGCAGTATTTT; CDR3 protein: CASSLGGRQAGDTQYF; D gene: -; V gene: TRBV5-1; clone size: -; J gene: TRBJ2-3
CDR3 DNA: TGCAGCGTTGAAGTGGGACGGGGGGTCGGCACTGAAGCTTTCTTT; CDR3 protein: CSVEVGRGVGTEAFF; D gene: -; V gene: TRBV29-1; clone size: -; J gene: TRBJ1-1
CDR3 DNA: TGTGCCAGCAGTTCGGGACAGGGGTCCCCAAACACTGAAGCTTTCTTT; CDR3 protein: CASSSGQGSPNTEAFF; D gene: TRBD1; V gene: TRBV6-5; clone size: -; J gene: TRBJ1-1
CDR3 DNA: TGTGCCAGCAGCCAAGGGGGCCGGGAGCAGTACTTC; CDR3 protein: CASSQGGREQYF; D gene: -; V gene: TRBV14; clone size: once; J gene: TRBJ2-7
CDR3 DNA: TGTGCCACCAGCAGAGATGCGTATCGAGGAGGGGAGCAGTACTTC; CDR3 protein: CATSRDAYRGGEQYF; D gene: -; V gene: TRBV15; clone size: -; J gene: TRBJ2-7
CDR3 DNA: TGTGCCAGCAGCCAAGGTGTTCGGGCCCTGGGGCAGTTCTTC; CDR3 protein: CASSQGVRALGQFF; D gene: -; V gene: TRBV3-1/TRBV3-2; clone size: -; J gene: TRBJ2-1
CDR3 DNA: TGTGCCAGCAGCCTTAGGGCCAGGAATGAAGCTTTCTTT; CDR3 protein: CASSLRARNEAFF; D gene: -; V gene: TRBV27; clone size: -; J gene: TRBJ1-1
CDR3 DNA: TGTGCCAGCAGAGGGAGAGGGCCCTACGAGCAGTACTTC; CDR3 protein: CASRGRGPYEQYF; D gene: -; V gene: TRBV6-5; clone size: -; J gene: TRBJ2-7
CDR3 DNA: TGCGCCAGCAGCCAAGATCCCAACCTAATAGGGGTCACAGATACGCAGTATTTT; CDR3 protein: CASSQDPNLIGVTDTQYF; D gene: -; V gene: TRBV4-3; clone size: -; J gene: TRBJ2-3
CDR3 DNA: TGTGCCAGCAGTTTAGCTAGCGTCGACTACGAGCAGTACTTC; CDR3 protein: CASSLASVDYEQYF; D gene: -; V gene: TRBV27; clone size: -; J gene: TRBJ2-7
CDR3 DNA: TGTGCCAGCAGGAGATTCGAAGGGGCGGACTACGAGCAGTACTTC; CDR3 protein: CASRRFEGADYEQYF; D gene: -; V gene: TRBV3-1/TRBV3-2; clone size: -; J gene: TRBJ2-7
CDR3 DNA: TGTGCCAGTAGTATCACTAGCGGGACTAGCACAGATACGCAGTATTTT; CDR3 protein: CASSITSGTSTDTQYF; D gene: TRBD2; V gene: TRBV19; clone size: once; J gene: TRBJ2-3
CDR3 DNA: TGTGCCAGTAGTTTCAATCCGGGACAGGATGGCTACACCTTC; CDR3 protein: CASSFNPGQDGYTF; D gene: TRBD1; V gene: TRBV19; clone size: -; J gene: TRBJ1-2
CDR3 DNA: TGCGCCAGCAGCCAATGGGTCGGGGATACGCGCAATCAGCCCCAGCATTTT; CDR3 protein: CASSQWVGDTRNQPQHF; D gene: -; V gene: TRBV4-1; clone size: -; J gene: TRBJ1-5
CDR3 DNA: TGTGCCAGCAGTTTAAATTATCCCTTACAGGTCGGAAACACTGAAGCTTTCTTT; CDR3 protein: CASSLNYPLQVGNTEAFF; D gene: -; V gene: TRBV27; clone size: -; J gene: TRBJ1-1
CDR3 DNA: TGTGCCACTAGACAGGGGGCCGGGGAGCTGTTTTTT; CDR3 protein: CATRQGAGELFF; D gene: TRBD1; V gene: TRBV10-3; clone size: -; J gene: TRBJ2-2
CDR3 DNA: TGTGCCAGCAGCTTCGGACTAGCGGAGGGTGAGCAGTTCTTC; CDR3 protein: CASSFGLAEGEQFF; D gene: TRBD2; V gene: TRBV9; clone size: once; J gene: TRBJ2-1
CDR3 DNA: TGTGCCAGCAACCGAGGCGGACAGGGAAGTCAGCCCCAGCATTTT; CDR3 protein: CASNRGGQGSQPQHF; D gene: TRBD1; V gene: TRBV2; clone size: -; J gene: TRBJ1-5
CDR3 DNA: TGTGCCAGAAGACACGGGGACAGGGGCACAGATACGCAGTATTTT; CDR3 protein: CARRHGDRGTDTQYF; D gene: -; V gene: TRBV7-5; clone size: -; J gene: TRBJ2-3
CDR3 DNA: TGTGCCACCAGCAGAGATAAGGAGACCCAGTACTTC; CDR3 protein: CATSRDKETQYF; D gene: -; V gene: TRBV15; clone size: -; J gene: TRBJ2-5
CDR3 DNA: TGTGCCAGCACAAGTGGGGCGGGCGGGGGGGCCAACGTCCTGACTTTC; CDR3 protein: CASTSGAGGGANVLTF; D gene: -; V gene: TRBV3-1/TRBV3-2; clone size: -; J gene: TRBJ2-6
CDR3 DNA: TGCGCCAGCAGCCAAGCCAGCCTCAGGACTAGCGGGAGATGGAATGAGCAGTTCTTC; CDR3 protein: CASSQASLRTSGRWNEQFF; D gene: TRBD2; V gene: TRBV4-1; clone size: few; J gene: TRBJ2-1
CDR3 DNA: TGCGCCAGCAGCACGACAGGGGGAACCTACAATGAGCAGTTCTTC; CDR3 protein: CASSTTGGTYNEQFF; D gene: TRBD1; V gene: TRBV5-1; clone size: -; J gene: TRBJ2-1
CDR3 DNA: TGTGCCAGCAGGGGGGACAGGGGGCCTGAGCCCCAGCATTTT; CDR3 protein: CASRGDRGPEPQHF; D gene: TRBD1; V gene: TRBV2; clone size: -; J gene: TRBJ1-5
CDR3 DNA: TGTGCCAGCAGCGTAACCTCCCACATGAACACTGAAGCTTTCTTT; CDR3 protein: CASSVTSHMNTEAFF; D gene: -; V gene: TRBV9; clone size: -; J gene: TRBJ1-1
CDR3 DNA: TGTGCCAGCAGTGGACAGCACTCTGGAAACACCATATATTTT; CDR3 protein: CASSGQHSGNTIYF; D gene: -; V gene: TRBV2; clone size: -; J gene: TRBJ1-3
CDR3 DNA: TGTGCCAGCAGGACGACGGGAAATTACGAGCAGTACTTC; CDR3 protein: CASRTTGNYEQYF; D gene: -; V gene: TRBV6-6; clone size: -; J gene: TRBJ2-7
CDR3 DNA: TGTGCCAGCAGCTTAACCCCCGACGGGGCTTTCTTT; CDR3 protein: CASSLTPDGAFF; D gene: -; V gene: TRBV7-3; clone size: -; J gene: TRBJ1-1
CDR3 DNA: TGTGCCAGCAGCCAGGGCACAGGGACGGAGACCCAGTACTTC; CDR3 protein: CASSQGTGTETQYF; D gene: -; V gene: TRBV4-2; clone size: -; J gene: TRBJ2-5
CDR3 DNA: TGCGCCAGCAGCTTGGCAGGGACTAGCGGGGCTGGCGAGCAGTTCTTC; CDR3 protein: CASSLAGTSGAGEQFF; D gene: TRBD2; V gene: TRBV5-1; clone size: -; J gene: TRBJ2-1
CDR3 DNA: TGTGCCAGCAGTTACGGGTTTGGAGGGAATCAGCCCCAGCATTTT; CDR3 protein: CASSYGFGGNQPQHF; D gene: -; V gene: TRBV6-5; clone size: few; J gene: TRBJ1-5
CDR3 DNA: TGTGCCAGCAGCTTGTTTAAACAGAATGAAAAACTGTTTTTT; CDR3 protein: CASSLFKQNEKLFF; D gene: -; V gene: TRBV7-2; clone size: -; J gene: TRBJ1-4
CDR3 DNA: TGTGCCAGCAACAGTCTAGCGGGGGACGTCAATGAGCAGTTCTTC; CDR3 protein: CASNSLAGDVNEQFF; D gene: TRBD2; V gene: TRBV3-1/TRBV3-2; clone size: -; J gene: TRBJ2-1
CDR3 DNA: TGTGCCACCAGCAGAGACAGGGAGGGTCCCGGGGAGCTGTTTTTT; CDR3 protein: CATSRDREGPGELFF; D gene: TRBD2; V gene: TRBV15; clone size: -; J gene: TRBJ2-2
CDR3 DNA: TGTGCCAGCAGTACGACAAATGAGCAGTTCTTC; CDR3 protein: CASSTTNEQFF; D gene: -; V gene: TRBV6-6; clone size: -; J gene: TRBJ2-1